This T cell receptor (beta chain) comes out of a study of cytomegalovirus exposure and HLA in healthy donors. Study outcomes and limitations: As a later analysis showed, a missense DCLRE1C variant was linked to trimming of TCR beta V- and J-genes. An analysis done earlier found most TCR beta V segments productive about 90% or about 30% of the time. Most TCRs appeared rarely, but some public TCRs recurred in many donors.

On this clone: No antigen is known for it.

Germline trimming cut 3 bases from V and 0 bases from J; bases unmatched to any gene: 7. Germline assignment: CDR1 LNHDA and CDR2 SQIVND (reference sequence). This CDR3 comprises 17 residues. The PCR used 60 Vbeta and 13 Jbeta primers. The table came from immunoSEQ multiplex PCR; TCRdb's copy has only in-frame clones and leaves some out. The sample carries approximately 150,000 clones, around 72% recorded once. The sample was PBMCs. V is TRBV19 and J is TRBJ1-5; 8 bases agree with TRBD1. This sequence was found in a woman aged 40 to 50 in good health and CMV-seropositive. The CDR3 region has the DNA TGTGCCAGTAGTATCCAAGGGACAGGAGATAGCAATCAGCCCCAGCATTTT. Protein: CASSIQGTGDSNQPQHF.